This T cell receptor (beta chain) was captured in a study of siplizumab effects on memory and regulatory T cells. Study conclusions and caveats: The study found naive T cells seemingly more diverse than memory cells and seemingly major alloresponse contributors. Confirmatory evidence of suppressive function in proliferating siplizumab-culture Tregs was not obtained.

Sequencing used immunoSEQ multiplex PCR; TCRdb keeps in-frame clones, though not all of them. The sample consists of 70,000 to 100,000 clones, approximately 93% of them appearing once. V was pared by 2 bases and J by 2 bases, with 10 bases between. The germline gives CDR1 SGHNT, CDR2 YYREEE (reference sequence). The CDR3 covers 14 residues. This clone was seen a handful of times. The antigen remains undetermined. V usage is TRBV5-4 and J usage is TRBJ1-1; D perhaps matches TRBD1 (6 bases). This clonotype was obtained from a human donor in good health. What was sequenced was CD8+ T cells sorted from blood. This CDR3 is CASSLEGTNTEAFF. The CDR3 DNA reads TGTGCCAGCAGCTTAGAAGGGACAAACACTGAAGCTTTCTTT.